This T cell receptor (beta chain) is from a study of identical twins. Losses at the gene ends were 3 bases for V and 2 bases for J; bases not matched to a gene: 7. The CDR3 has 16 residues. Germline lookup yields CDR1 LNHNV and CDR2 YYDKDF (reference sequence). TCRdb passed the 5' RACE reads through MiXCR, listing each CDR3 protein once. Here the sample spans approximately 210,000 distinct CDR3 sequences, less than 10% being singletons. The chain combines TRBV15 with TRBJ2-1; TRBD2 matches 7 bases. Source material: memory (CD45RO+) T cells sorted from blood. The source of this sequence is a woman aged 18-29 years in good health. CDR3: CATSSPHGGAYNEQFF. Here the CDR3 DNA reads TGTGCCACCAGCAGTCCTCATGGGGGGGCCTACAATGAGCAGTTCTTC.